This entry describes one T cell receptor beta chain. At least ten counts were recorded for this clonotype. The target of this receptor is not known. No clone much larger than this one lies a single base away; base qualities are absent. Read against the paper, the sample's time point label means: after trial treatment. The treatment or condition label here, explained by the study, means: LDRT plus nivolumab, ipilimumab, low-dose cyclophosphamide and aspirin (RACIN trial). The donors took part in RACIN, a single-arm, phase I, dose-escalation trial that combined nivolumab, ipilimumab, aspirin, low-dose cyclophosphamide and low-dose radiotherapy. Patients with advanced, TIL-negative solid tumors were considered eligible. This sample stems from a study of low-dose radiotherapy and immunotherapy resistance in tumors (dated by TCRdb to about 2022). With respect to the entire study: In Cohort 1, 0.5 Gy per fraction was delivered every 2 weeks, and a total PTV dose of 6.5 Gy was prescribed. For Cohort 2, the dose was 1 Gy per fraction given every two weeks, adding up to 13 Gy in total across 26 weeks. Nivolumab was administered intravenously as a 240 mg flat dose every two weeks, and ipilimumab was administered intravenously at 1 mg/kg every six weeks. Every two weeks, patients got intravenous cyclophosphamide at 200 mg/m2, given one day ahead of each radiation and immunotherapy administration. Aspirin 300 mg was taken orally once daily by patients for four cycles, starting on cycle 1 day 1. Randomization of trial participants into treatment groups was not performed. Eight patients were included in the translational analysis: three from the first dose cohort and the first five from the second dose cohort.

Sequencing took place on an Illumina HiSeq 2500. First-strand cDNA was synthesized using Superscript III and a set of TRAV- and TRBV-specific primers, so that both TCRalpha and TCRbeta chains were covered. TCRs were amplified with Phusion for approximately 19 PCR cycles using a constant-region primer together with the adapter attached to the V primers. The isolated mRNA was amplified using the MessageAmp II aRNA Amplification Kit, with in vitro transcription performed for less than 20 hours at 37 degrees C. mRNA for TCR sequencing was isolated with the Dynabeads mRNA DIRECT Purification Kit. Indexed Illumina adapters were added in a second roughly 26-cycle Phusion PCR, and the resulting products were purified with AMPure XP beads. In the paper's pipeline: Custom Perl scripts were used to pool TCR sequences that encoded the same protein, to remove out-of-frame sequences, and to calculate the abundance of each clonotype. The analysis excluded TCR sequences that were supported by just one read. Repertoire metrics included Shannon entropy, Gini index, clonality, richness, and frequency of TCRs shared between repertoires. TCRdb handled the public reads itself, with Q25 trimming in fastp and clone calling in MiXCR, and kept productive beta chains. Every entry covers one CDR3 protein and lists the most common genes and DNA from its rows. Here the V and J calls rest on TCRdb's processing, not on the authors' analysis. In this sample the table shows around 33,000 distinct CDR3 sequences, about half of which occur a single time. The top ten constitute about 5.7% of the sample.

V was cut back by 4 bases and J by 0 bases, leaving a gap of 6 bases between them. CDR1 and CDR2 were assigned from the germline V gene (reference sequence) as GTSNPN and SVGIG. The CDR3 spans 12 residues, from the cysteine through the phenylalanine. The kept DNA is CDR3 alone, 36 bases in frame from the first base. This specimen consisted of PBMCs, obtained after low-dose radiotherapy plus immunotherapy. The chain was built from TRBV30 and TRBJ1-1; no D segment can be confidently identified. This sequence was found in a male donor with gallbladder cancer. Read as DNA, the sequence is TGTGCCTGGACACAGATGAACACTGAAGCTTTCTTT. It specifies CAWTQMNTEAFF. Here the CDR3 is joined to the reference TRBV30 and TRBJ1-1 genes, and the full variable domain is: SQTIHQWPATLVQPVGSPLSLECTVEGTSNPNLYWYRQAAGRGLQLLFYSVGIGQISSEVPQNLSASRPQDRQFILSSKKLLLSDSGFYLCAWTQMNTEAFFGQGTRLTVV.